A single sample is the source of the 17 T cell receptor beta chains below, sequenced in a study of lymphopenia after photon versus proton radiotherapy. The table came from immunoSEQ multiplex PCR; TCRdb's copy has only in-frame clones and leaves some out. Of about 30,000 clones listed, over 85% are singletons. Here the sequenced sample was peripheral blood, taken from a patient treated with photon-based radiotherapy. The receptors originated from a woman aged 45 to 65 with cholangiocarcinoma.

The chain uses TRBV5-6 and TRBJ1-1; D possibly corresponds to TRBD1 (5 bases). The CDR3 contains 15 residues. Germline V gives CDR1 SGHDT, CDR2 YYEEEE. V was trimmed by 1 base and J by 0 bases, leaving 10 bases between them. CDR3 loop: CASSLNEDMNTEAFF. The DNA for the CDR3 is TGTGCCAGCAGCTTGAACGAGGACATGAACACTGAAGCTTTCTTT.

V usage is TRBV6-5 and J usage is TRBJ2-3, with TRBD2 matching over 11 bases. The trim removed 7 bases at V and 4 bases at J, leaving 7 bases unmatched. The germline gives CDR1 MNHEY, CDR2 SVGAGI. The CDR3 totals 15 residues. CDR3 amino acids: CASTLAGGPADTQYF. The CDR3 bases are TGTGCCAGCACCTTAGCGGGGGGGCCGGCAGATACGCAGTATTTT.

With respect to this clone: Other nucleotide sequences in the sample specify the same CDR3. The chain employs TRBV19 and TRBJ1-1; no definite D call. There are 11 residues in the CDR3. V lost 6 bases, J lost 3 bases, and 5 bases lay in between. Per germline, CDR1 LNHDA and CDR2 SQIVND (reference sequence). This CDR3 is CASRGYTEAFF. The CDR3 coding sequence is TGTGCCAGTAGGGGGTACACTGAAGCTTTCTTT.

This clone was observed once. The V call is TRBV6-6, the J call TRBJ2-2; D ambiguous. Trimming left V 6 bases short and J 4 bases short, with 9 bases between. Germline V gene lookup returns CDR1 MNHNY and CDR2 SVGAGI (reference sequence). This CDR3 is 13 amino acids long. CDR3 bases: TGTGCCAGCAGCCCTTGGGGCACCGGGGAGCTGTTTTTT. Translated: CASSPWGTGELFF.

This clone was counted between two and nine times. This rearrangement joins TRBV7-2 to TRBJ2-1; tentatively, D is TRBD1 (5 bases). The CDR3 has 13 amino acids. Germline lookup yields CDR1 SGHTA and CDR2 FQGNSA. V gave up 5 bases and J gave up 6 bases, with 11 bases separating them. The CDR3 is CASSPPGLNEQFF. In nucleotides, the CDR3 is TGTGCCAGCAGCCCACCAGGGCTCAATGAGCAGTTCTTC.

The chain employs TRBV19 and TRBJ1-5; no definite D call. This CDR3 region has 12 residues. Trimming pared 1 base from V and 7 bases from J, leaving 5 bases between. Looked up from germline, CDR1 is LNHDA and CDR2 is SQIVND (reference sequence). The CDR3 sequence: CASSIGRQPQHF. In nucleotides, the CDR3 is TGTGCCAGTAGTATAGGAAGGCAGCCCCAGCATTTT.

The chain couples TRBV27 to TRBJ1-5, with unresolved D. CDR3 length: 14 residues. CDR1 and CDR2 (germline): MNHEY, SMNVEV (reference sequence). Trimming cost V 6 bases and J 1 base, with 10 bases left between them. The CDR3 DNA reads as TGTGCCAGCAGGGACCGGGCAAGCAATCAGCCCCAGCATTTT. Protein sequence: CASRDRASNQPQHF.

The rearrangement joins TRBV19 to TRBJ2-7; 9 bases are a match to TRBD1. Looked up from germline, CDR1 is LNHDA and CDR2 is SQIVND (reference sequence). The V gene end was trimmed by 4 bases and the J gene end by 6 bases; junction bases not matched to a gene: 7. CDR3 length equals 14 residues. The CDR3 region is CASSTLTGGREQYF. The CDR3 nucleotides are TGTGCCAGTAGTACCCTTACAGGGGGCCGCGAGCAGTACTTC.

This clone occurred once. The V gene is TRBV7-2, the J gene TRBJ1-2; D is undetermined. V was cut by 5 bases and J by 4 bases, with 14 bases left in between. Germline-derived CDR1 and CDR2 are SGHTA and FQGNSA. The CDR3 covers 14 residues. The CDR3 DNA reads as TGTGCCAGCAGCCCCCCCCTTAGAATCTATGGCTACACCTTC. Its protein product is CASSPPLRIYGYTF.

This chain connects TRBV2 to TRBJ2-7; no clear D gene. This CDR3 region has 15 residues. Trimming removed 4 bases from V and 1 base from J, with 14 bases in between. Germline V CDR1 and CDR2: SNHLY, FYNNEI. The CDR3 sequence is CASSVWAVQSYEQYF. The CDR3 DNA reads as TGTGCCAGCAGTGTCTGGGCAGTCCAATCCTACGAGCAGTACTTC.

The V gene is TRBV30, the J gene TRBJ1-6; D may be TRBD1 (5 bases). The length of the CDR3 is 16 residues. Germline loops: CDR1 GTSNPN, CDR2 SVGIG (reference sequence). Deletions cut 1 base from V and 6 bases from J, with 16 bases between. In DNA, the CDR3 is TGTGCCTGGAGTGGAGACGGGGGGGAAGGTAATTCACCCCTCCACTTT. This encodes CAWSGDGGEGNSPLHF. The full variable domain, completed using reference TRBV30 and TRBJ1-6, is SQTIHQWPATLVQPVGSPLSLECTVEGTSNPNLYWYRQAAGRGLQLLFYSVGIGQISSEVPQNLSASRPQDRQFILSSKKLLLSDSGFYLCAWSGDGGEGNSPLHFGNGTRLTVT.

The CDR3 sequence: CASQNTITGLVDEQFF. The CDR3 DNA follows: TGTGCCTCGCAGAACACTATTACAGGGCTGGTCGATGAGCAGTTCTTC. The chain employs TRBV30 and TRBJ2-1; maybe TRBD1 (6 bases). V dropped 7 bases and J dropped 8 bases, with 27 bases sitting between them. The CDR3 is made up of 16 amino acids. The germline V gene has CDR1 GTSNPN and CDR2 SVGIG (reference sequence).

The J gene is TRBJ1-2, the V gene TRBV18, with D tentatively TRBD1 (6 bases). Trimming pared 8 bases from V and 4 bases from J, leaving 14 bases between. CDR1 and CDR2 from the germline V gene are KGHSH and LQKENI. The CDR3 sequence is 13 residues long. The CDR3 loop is CASTADRFYGYTF. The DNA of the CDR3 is TGTGCCAGCACCGCGGACAGATTCTATGGCTACACCTTC.

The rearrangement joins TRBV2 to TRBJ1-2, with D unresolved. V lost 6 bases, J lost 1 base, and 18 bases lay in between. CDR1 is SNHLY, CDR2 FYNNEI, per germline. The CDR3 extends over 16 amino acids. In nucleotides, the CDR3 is TGTGCCAGCAGCCCTCGACCGGGAGGTGGTAACTATGGCTACACCTTC. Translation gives CASSPRPGGGNYGYTF.

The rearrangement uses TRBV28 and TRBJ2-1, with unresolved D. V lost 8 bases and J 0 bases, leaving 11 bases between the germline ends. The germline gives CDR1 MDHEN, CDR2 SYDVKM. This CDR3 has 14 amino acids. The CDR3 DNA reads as TGTGCCAGCGTGGATGCCAGCTCCTACAATGAGCAGTTCTTC. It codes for CASVDASSYNEQFF.

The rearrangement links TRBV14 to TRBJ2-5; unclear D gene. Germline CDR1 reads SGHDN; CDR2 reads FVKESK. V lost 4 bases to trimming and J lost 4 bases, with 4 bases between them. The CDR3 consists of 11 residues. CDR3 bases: TGTGCCAGCAGCCTCGGAGAGACCCAGTACTTC. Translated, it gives CASSLGETQYF.

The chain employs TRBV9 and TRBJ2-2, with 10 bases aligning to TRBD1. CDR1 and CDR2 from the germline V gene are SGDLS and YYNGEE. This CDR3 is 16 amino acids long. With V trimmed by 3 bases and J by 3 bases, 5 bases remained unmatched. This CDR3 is CASSASGTGDTGELFF. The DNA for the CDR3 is TGTGCCAGCAGCGCCTCCGGGACAGGGGACACCGGGGAGCTGTTTTTT.